This T cell receptor (beta chain) was sequenced for a study of blood T cell repertoires in COVID-19. Overall study context: Material from acute and convalescent COVID-19 was sourced from the United States, Italy and Spain. PBMCs, B-cell-depleted T cells, or T cells provided the cDNA or gDNA that made up the material.

Methods used by the authors: The assay estimated nucleated cells by amplifying reference gene primers. This table comes from immunoSEQ multiplex PCR, and its TCRdb copy is limited to in-frame clones, with some not included. The V and J calls and clone size were taken over from that table, and D and trimming were inferred from the DNA. The sample has about 500,000 clones; 89% are singletons. Seattle cases were enrolled at active infection and followed longitudinally. Deletions cut 4 bases from V and 0 bases from J, with 16 bases between. The V gene's germline CDR1 is LNHDA and CDR2 SQIVND (reference sequence). This CDR3 region has 17 residues.

The rearrangement links TRBV19 to TRBJ2-1; D unresolved. This receptor was obtained from a young man with COVID-19, enrolled during active disease. Specimen: peripheral blood. In DNA form, the CDR3 reads TGTGCCAGTAGTACTCTTACGCCAGGCCTCTCCTACAATGAGCAGTTCTTC. This translates into CASSTLTPGLSYNEQFF.